The rows below give T cell receptor beta chains drawn from one sample of a study of cytomegalovirus exposure and HLA in healthy donors. The assay was immunoSEQ multiplex PCR, and TCRdb's table has in-frame clones only and misses some. The sample contains 100,000 to 150,000 clones, 75% to 85% of which appear only once. The sequenced sample was PBMCs. These receptors all stem from a girl aged 2-10 years in good health and CMV-seronegative. Both conserved end residues are part of each CDR3. The D gene is left open where the match is weak. Some rows mark clone size as missing; the rest say once, few, many or name a class of expanded clone.

cdr3_length	d_call	v_call	j_call	clone_size	cdr3_nt	cdr3_aa
12	.	TRBV6-5	TRBJ1-1	few	TGTGCCAGCAGTTTCGGGAACACTGAAGCTTTCTTT	CASSFGNTEAFF
16	.	TRBV18	TRBJ1-1	.	TGTGCCAGCTCACCAACGGACAGAAACCTAAACACTGAAGCTTTCTTT	CASSPTDRNLNTEAFF
16	.	TRBV4-1	TRBJ2-7	.	TGCGCCAGCAGCCAAGTTTTGCAGGGAGGGGGCTACGAGCAGTACTTC	CASSQVLQGGGYEQYF
13	.	TRBV25-1	TRBJ1-1	few	TGTGCCAGCAGTGAACGCAGGGGAACTGAAGCTTTCTTT	CASSERRGTEAFF
15	TRBD2	TRBV7-8	TRBJ2-1	.	TGTGCCAGCAGCTTAGTCCTAGCGGTATACAATGAGCAGTTCTTC	CASSLVLAVYNEQFF
14	TRBD1	TRBV30	TRBJ1-6	.	TGTGCCTGGAGGACGGGACAGGGTAATTCACCCCTCCACTTT	CAWRTGQGNSPLHF
15	TRBD2	TRBV7-3	TRBJ2-7	.	TGTGCCAGCAGCCCCGTTCTAGCGGGGGCCCACGAGCAGTACTTC	CASSPVLAGAHEQYF
14	TRBD1	TRBV5-1	TRBJ1-2	.	TGCGCCAGCAGCTGGCAGGACAGGGAAGGTGGCTACACCTTC	CASSWQDREGGYTF
19	TRBD1	TRBV27	TRBJ1-6	once	TGTGCCAGCAGTATGGGACAGGGAGGAGGGAGTTCCTATAATTCACCCCTCCACTTT	CASSMGQGGGSSYNSPLHF
16	TRBD1	TRBV19	TRBJ1-5	.	TGTGCCAGTAGTATCGGACAGGGTAATCGCAATCAGCCCCAGCATTTT	CASSIGQGNRNQPQHF
16	TRBD1	TRBV5-1	TRBJ1-2	.	TGCGCCAGCAGCTTGGGGCGGGGACAGGGAGGCTATGGCTACACCTTC	CASSLGRGQGGYGYTF
17	TRBD1	TRBV5-6	TRBJ1-1	.	TGTGCCAGCAGCTTGGCCTTCGGACAGGGAGGGAACACTGAAGCTTTCTTT	CASSLAFGQGGNTEAFF
16	TRBD2	TRBV2	TRBJ2-7	.	TGTGCCAGCACCCTAACCAGGACTAGCGGGACCTACGAGCAGTACTTC	CASTLTRTSGTYEQYF
15	.	TRBV27	TRBJ2-5	.	TGTGCCAGCAGCCCCACAGGGAGGGGGTGGGAGACCCAGTACTTC	CASSPTGRGWETQYF
15	.	TRBV11-2	TRBJ2-5	.	TGTGCCAGCAGCCGCAGTCTGGGCGGGCAAGAGACCCAGTACTTC	CASSRSLGGQETQYF
15	.	TRBV7-2	TRBJ2-3	.	TGTGCCAGCAGCTTAGTGGCTAGCAGCACAGATACGCAGTATTTT	CASSLVASSTDTQYF
15	.	TRBV19	TRBJ2-1	.	TGTGCCAGTAGCCACCAACCGACAGCCGGCAATGAGCAGTTCTTC	CASSHQPTAGNEQFF
15	.	TRBV19	TRBJ1-5	.	TGTGCCAGTAGTAAAGCGGTACATAGCAATCAGCCCCAGCATTTT	CASSKAVHSNQPQHF
15	TRBD2	TRBV5-8	TRBJ2-7	once	TGTGCCAGCAGCTTGCGAGCGGGAGTAAGGAGGGAGCAGTACTTC	CASSLRAGVRREQYF
14	.	TRBV30	TRBJ2-2	.	TGTGCCTGGAGTGTACAGGGCGGAACCGGGGAGCTGTTTTTT	CAWSVQGGTGELFF
15	TRBD1	TRBV15	TRBJ1-4	.	TGTGCCACCAGCAGAGACCAGGGGGCGCGGGAAAAACTGTTTTTT	CATSRDQGAREKLFF
15	.	TRBV5-1	TRBJ1-1	.	TGCGCCAGCAGCTTGGTGGGCCGCGGAGGCACTGAAGCTTTCTTT	CASSLVGRGGTEAFF
14	.	TRBV9	TRBJ1-1	once	TGTGCCAGCAGCGCCGGGACTTCAAACACTGAAGCTTTCTTT	CASSAGTSNTEAFF
12	.	TRBV6-5	TRBJ1-1	.	TGTGCCAGCAGTTCTCAGGGCACTGAAGCTTTCTTT	CASSSQGTEAFF
13	.	TRBV7-2	TRBJ1-2	once	TGTGCCAGCAGCCCGGAAAGGGGGGGTGGCTACACCTTC	CASSPERGGGYTF
16	TRBD1	TRBV7-2	TRBJ1-1	few	TGTGCCAGCAGCTCCCCTCCAGGGGGCTGGAGCACTGAAGCTTTCTTT	CASSSPPGGWSTEAFF
14	.	TRBV6-6	TRBJ2-1	.	TGTGCCAGCAGTTACTCGCCAGGAATCGATGAGCAGTTCTTC	CASSYSPGIDEQFF
15	.	TRBV4-1	TRBJ2-7	few	TGCGCCAGCAGCCAAGGCCCCTCGGGTTCCTACGAGCAGTACTTC	CASSQGPSGSYEQYF
16	TRBD2	TRBV2	TRBJ2-5	.	TGTGCCAGCAGTCAAGGGACTAGCGGGAGTGTGGAGACCCAGTACTTC	CASSQGTSGSVETQYF
14	.	TRBV7-3	TRBJ2-5	.	TGTGCCAGCAGCTCCTCGGGACTGCAAGAGACCCAGTACTTC	CASSSSGLQETQYF
14	TRBD1	TRBV5-6	TRBJ1-2	.	TGTGCCAGCAGCTTGGGGACAGGGTACTATGGCTACACCTTC	CASSLGTGYYGYTF
16	TRBD2	TRBV7-9	TRBJ2-5	.	TGTGCCAGCAGCTTACGACTAGCGGGGTTCAGGGAGACCCAGTACTTC	CASSLRLAGFRETQYF
15	.	TRBV28	TRBJ2-7	.	TGTGCCAGCAGTCGAAGACGGGAGTTCCCCTACGAGCAGTACTTC	CASSRRREFPYEQYF
17	.	TRBV5-6	TRBJ1-2	.	TGTGCCAGCAGCTTGGAGGGGGGGCGCCTCGTAAGTTATGGCTACACCTTC	CASSLEGGRLVSYGYTF
14	TRBD1	TRBV6-6	TRBJ2-7	.	TGTGCCAGCATGACAGGGCCTCTTTCCTACGAGCAGTACTTC	CASMTGPLSYEQYF
16	.	TRBV6-4	TRBJ2-3	few	TGTGCCAGCAGTGCCCCTGTCCCCGGGGGCACAGATACGCAGTATTTT	CASSAPVPGGTDTQYF
14	TRBD1	TRBV29-1	TRBJ1-1	.	TGCAGCGTTTTTGGGACAGGGAGGGACACTGAAGCTTTCTTT	CSVFGTGRDTEAFF
17	TRBD2	TRBV5-1	TRBJ2-5	.	TGCGCCAGCAGCTTGGAAGGTAGCGGGAGGGTCGGCGAGACCCAGTACTTC	CASSLEGSGRVGETQYF
16	TRBD2	TRBV9	TRBJ2-7	.	TGTGCCAGCAGCGTAGGGAGCGGGGGGAGCTCCTACGAGCAGTACTTC	CASSVGSGGSSYEQYF
15	.	TRBV9	TRBJ2-7	.	TGTGCCAGCAGCCCAGGGGGCCCCCCGGGAGGTGAGCAGTACTTC	CASSPGGPPGGEQYF
15	.	TRBV15	TRBJ1-2	.	TGTGCCACCAGCAGCACCCTCGGACAGCTCTATGGCTACACCTTC	CATSSTLGQLYGYTF
15	TRBD2	TRBV6-1	TRBJ2-3	.	TGTGCCAGCCGAATAGCGGGGGAGATCACAGATACGCAGTATTTT	CASRIAGEITDTQYF
16	.	TRBV27	TRBJ2-7	.	TGTGCCAGCAGTTTATATTCGCGGTATTATTCCTACGAGCAGTACTTC	CASSLYSRYYSYEQYF
17	.	TRBV27	TRBJ2-7	.	TGTGCCAGCAGTTTATCTCTAGGCTTGGGACAAGCCTACGAGCAGTACTTC	CASSLSLGLGQAYEQYF
15	.	TRBV6-1	TRBJ2-7	.	TGTGCCAGCAGCGATACTAGAGGCGTAGAAAACGAGCAGTACTTC	CASSDTRGVENEQYF
15	TRBD2	TRBV6-1	TRBJ2-5	.	TGTGCCAGCAGTGAAGGACTAGCGGGAGCAGATGAGCAGTACTTC	CASSEGLAGADEQYF
17	.	TRBV21-1	TRBJ2-1	.	TGTGCCAGCAGCAAGTTCAAGCGGGAGCTATCCTACAATGAGCAGTTCTTC	CASSKFKRELSYNEQFF
16	TRBD1	TRBV6-1	TRBJ1-1	.	TGTGCCAGCAGTGCCACAGGGGGTCTCATGAACACTGAAGCTTTCTTT	CASSATGGLMNTEAFF
14	TRBD1	TRBV30	TRBJ2-5	.	TGTGCCTGGAGTGGGACAGGGTGGCGGGAGACCCAGTACTTC	CAWSGTGWRETQYF
18	TRBD2	TRBV4-1	TRBJ2-5	.	TGCGCCAGCAGCCAAGAGGGACTAGCGGGGGGGCCAGGGGAGACCCAGTACTTC	CASSQEGLAGGPGETQYF
16	.	TRBV9	TRBJ1-2	.	TGTGCCAGCAGTGGAGCGTCGGCGGGCAACCCCTATGGCTACACCTTC	CASSGASAGNPYGYTF
14	TRBD1	TRBV7-8	TRBJ1-4	.	TGTGCCAGCAGCCAAGGGACAGGGGAAGAAAAACTGTTTTTT	CASSQGTGEEKLFF
18	TRBD2	TRBV7-9	TRBJ2-3	.	TGTGCCAGCAGCTTAGCAGCGGGGAGTTACTATAGCACAGATACGCAGTATTTT	CASSLAAGSYYSTDTQYF